Presented here are 13 T cell receptor beta chains from one specimen sequenced in a study of radiotherapy plus CTLA-4 blockade in lung cancer. Here immunoSEQ multiplex PCR was the method, and the copy in TCRdb shows in-frame clones only, minus some. The top ten clones hold about 14% of a sample with tens of thousands of clones, over 75% of them seen once. The sample was peripheral blood, taken from a patient treated with radiotherapy plus ipilimumab. The receptors come from a human donor with non-small cell lung cancer that progressed on radiotherapy plus ipilimumab.

The chain links TRBV2 to TRBJ1-2; TRBD1 matches 7 bases. Looked up from germline, CDR1 is SNHLY and CDR2 is FYNNEI. This CDR3 is 15 amino acids long. With V trimmed by 4 bases and J by 2 bases, 7 bases remained unmatched. The DNA for the CDR3 is TGTGCCAGCAGTGCCACGGGACAGTTAAACTATGGCTACACCTTC. It yields the protein CASSATGQLNYGYTF.

The genes are TRBV5-4 and TRBJ2-3, with a weak D call TRBD1 (5 bases). Between the trimmed V and J ends, which lost 5 bases and 5 bases, there was a span of 9 bases. Per the germline V gene, CDR1 is SGHNT and CDR2 is YYREEE (reference sequence). The CDR3 extends over 12 amino acids. As DNA, the CDR3 is TGTGCCAGCAGGGCAGGGATAGATACGCAGTATTTT. This gives the protein CASRAGIDTQYF. Looking up the rest from reference TRBV5-4 and TRBJ2-3 gives the full variable domain: ETGVTQSPTHLIKTRGQQVTLRCSSQSGHNTVSWYQQALGQGPQFIFQYYREEENGRGNFPPRFSGLQFPNYSSELNVNALELDDSALYLCASRAGIDTQYFGPGTRLTVL.

The V gene is TRBV6-5, the J gene TRBJ2-7; D not certain. In germline, CDR1 is MNHEY, CDR2 SVGAGI. Deletions cut 3 bases from V and 4 bases from J, with 10 bases between. The CDR3 extends over 13 amino acids. The CDR3 DNA reads as TGTGCCAGCAGTTATAAACGAGAATACGAGCAGTACTTC. It yields the protein CASSYKREYEQYF.

A word on this clone: Within the sample, other DNA sequences also encode this same CDR3. This CDR3 reads CASSLAGEVSYEQYF. The CDR3 DNA follows: TGCGCCAGCAGCCTGGCGGGGGAAGTCTCCTACGAGCAGTACTTC. This chain joins TRBV5-1 and TRBJ2-7; 7 positions match TRBD2. The junction had 7 bases not matched to a gene; V was cut back by 4 bases and J by 0 bases. This CDR3 region has 15 residues. Germline V lookup: CDR1 SGHRS, CDR2 YFSETQ.

The V call is TRBV29-1, the J call TRBJ1-1; no reliable D call. The CDR3 has 12 amino acids. The V and J ends lost 6 bases and 6 bases respectively, with 14 bases between them. Germline CDR1 reads SQVTM; CDR2 reads ANQGSEA. The chain's CDR3 is CSVQRAKAEAFF. The CDR3 bases are TGCAGCGTCCAGAGGGCGAAGGCTGAAGCTTTCTTT.

This chain joins TRBV10-3 and TRBJ1-2; D is uncertain. Germline assignment: CDR1 ENHRY and CDR2 SYGVKD. The length of the CDR3 is 13 residues. In DNA, the CDR3 is TGTGCTACATCCCAAGGCCTGGCTGGGGGCTACACCTTC. This sequence encodes CATSQGLAGGYTF.

The CDR3 DNA reads as TGTGCCAGCAGTCAACCAGGGGTAGGTTCACCCCTCCACTTT. Protein: CASSQPGVGSPLHF. The chain has TRBV6-5 and TRBJ1-6, with D tentatively TRBD1 (6 bases). V lost 5 bases, J lost 9 bases, and 14 bases lay in between. This CDR3 region has 14 residues. Germline CDR1 MNHEY, CDR2 SVGAGI.

V and J are TRBV5-6 and TRBJ1-2; D may be TRBD1 (5 bases). The V gene's germline CDR1 is SGHDT and CDR2 YYEEEE. V lost 6 bases to trimming and J lost 5 bases, with 20 bases between them. The CDR3 is made up of 15 amino acids. This CDR3 reads CASTEGLQNLYGYTF. CDR3 nucleotide sequence: TGTGCCAGCACCGAGGGGTTACAGAATCTTTATGGCTACACCTTC.

The CDR3 spells CASSPLLGTGRYGYTF. In nucleotides, the CDR3 is TGTGCCAGCAGCCCGCTTTTAGGAACAGGGCGCTATGGCTACACCTTC. This chain uses TRBV7-6 with TRBJ1-2; D may be TRBD1 (6 bases). This CDR3 has 16 residues. From germline, CDR1 is SGHVS and CDR2 FNYEAQ. V was clipped by 5 bases and J by 4 bases, with 20 bases between them.

The chain joins TRBV30 to TRBJ1-1, with a possible D match to TRBD1 (5 bases). Trimming cost V 3 bases and J 3 bases, with 14 bases left between them. CDR1 is GTSNPN and CDR2 is SVGIG in the germline V gene (reference sequence). The CDR3 totals 14 residues. CDR3 in amino acids: CAWSGGGGDTEAFF. The CDR3 DNA is TGTGCCTGGAGCGGTGGAGGAGGGGACACTGAAGCTTTCTTT.

The chain has TRBV27 and TRBJ1-2, with 10 bases identical to TRBD1. This CDR3 is 14 amino acids long. The junction had 5 bases not matched to a gene; V was cut back by 4 bases and J by 6 bases. Germline-derived CDR1 and CDR2 are MNHEY and SMNVEV (reference sequence). The chain's CDR3 is CASSWDRGSDGYTF. The CDR3 DNA is TGTGCCAGCAGTTGGGACAGGGGATCGGATGGCTACACCTTC.

The chain couples TRBV7-3 to TRBJ2-2, with TRBD2 matching 9 bases. This CDR3 is 16 amino acids long. V was pared by 5 bases and J by 3 bases, with 7 bases of the junction left unmatched. Germline-derived CDR1 and CDR2 are SGHTA and FQGTGA. CDR3 region: CASSPRGGADTGELFF. Here the CDR3 DNA reads TGTGCCAGCAGCCCCCGCGGGGGGGCGGACACCGGGGAGCTGTTTTTT.

The chain is built from TRBV18 and TRBJ2-7, with D unresolved. Trimming pared 3 bases from V and 2 bases from J, leaving 2 bases between. This CDR3 comprises 11 residues. CDR1 KGHSH and CDR2 LQKENI come from the germline V gene. The CDR3 sequence: CASSPAYEQYF. CDR3 coding DNA: TGTGCCAGCTCACCGGCCTACGAGCAGTACTTC.